This TCR beta chain was sequenced in a study of cytomegalovirus exposure and HLA in healthy donors. Assay: immunoSEQ multiplex PCR; the TCRdb copy retains only in-frame clones and omits some. There are a few hundred thousand clones in the sample; 86% occur only once, and 0.65% to 0.85% lies in the top ten. The CDR3 loop spans 13 amino acids. V dropped 5 bases and J dropped 6 bases, with 11 bases sitting between them. Germline lookup yields CDR1 SGHVS and CDR2 FQNEAQ. The sequenced sample consisted of PBMCs. The sequence derives from a woman under 30 in good health and CMV-seronegative. The V and J genes are TRBV7-8 and TRBJ1-5; D perhaps matches TRBD1 (5 bases). CDR3 residues: CASSPGGGQPQHF. The DNA for the CDR3 is TGTGCCAGCAGCCCGGGGGGGGGTCAGCCCCAGCATTTT. Full variable domain (missing parts from reference TRBV7-8 and TRBJ1-5): GAGVSQSPRYKVAKRGQDVALRCDPISGHVSLFWYQQALGQGPEFLTYFQNEAQLDKSGLPSDRFFAERPEGSVSTLKIQRTQQEDSAVYLCASSPGGGQPQHFGDGTRLSIL.